Detailed here is one TCR beta chain. Using a J-beta primer mix together with a sample-barcoded 5' primer, a second PCR was run for about 7 to 12 cycles. TCRdb fed the 5' RACE reads into MiXCR, producing one record per CDR3 protein. The sample has over 1,500,000 distinct CDR3 sequences; roughly two fifths are singletons. The data were taken from a study of blood T cells in healthy people across ages. The material sequenced was blood. This sequence was found in a human donor in good health.

The CDR3 loop is CASSHPTRLGYNEQFF. The CDR3 DNA follows: TGCGCCAGCAGCCACCCGACACGACTAGGATACAATGAGCAGTTCTTC. The J gene is TRBJ2-1, the V gene TRBV4-3, with D possibly matching TRBD2 (6 bases). Deletions cut 3 bases from V and 4 bases from J, with 16 bases between. The CDR3 spans 16 residues. Germline V CDR1 and CDR2: LGHNA, YSLEER.